The next 20 T cell receptor beta chains were all read from a single sample in a study of T cells in Graves' hyperthyroidism and ophthalmopathy. The TCR beta CDR3 regions underwent amplification using RNA transcripts as the source. Researchers ran a first-round RT-PCR on the TCR CDR3 using the HTBI primer set. One entry per CDR3 protein, called by TCRdb with MiXCR from the multiplex PCR reads. This sample carries more than 350,000 distinct CDR3 sequences, about 15% of them seen once, and the ten largest clones take around a fifth. The sample comprised blood. The receptors derive from a woman aged 25 to 45 with Graves' ophthalmopathy.

For this clonotype: This is likely a read error, given that the CDR3 carries no conserved phenylalanine or tryptophan at its end. The rearrangement uses TRBV9 and TRBJ2-1; perhaps TRBD2 as D (7 bases). This CDR3 contains 19 residues. Germline values: CDR1 SGDLS, CDR2 YYNGEE. V gave up 2 bases and J gave up 0 bases, with 21 bases separating them. DNA for the CDR3: TGTGCCAGCAGCGTGGGCGGGGGCCACGGAAAGAGCTCCTACAATGAGCAGTTCCTC. Its translation: CASSVGGGHGKSSYNEQFL.

This clonotype was seen once. V usage is TRBV30 and J usage is TRBJ2-5; 7 positions match TRBD2. The junction had 5 bases not matched to a gene; V was cut back by 2 bases and J by 5 bases. Per the germline V gene, CDR1 is GTSNPN and CDR2 is SVGIG (reference sequence). This CDR3 is 13 amino acids long. CDR3 nucleotides: TGTGCCTGGAGTTTGCTGGGAGGGGAGACCCAGTACTTC. This sequence encodes CAWSLLGGETQYF.

This clonotype was seen ten or more times. Here the CDR3 DNA reads TGTGCCAGCAGTTTATTAGCAGGGGAGGATCAGCCCCAGCATTTT. It encodes CASSLLAGEDQPQHF. The chain couples TRBV27 to TRBJ1-5; D may be TRBD1 (6 bases). The germline V gene encodes CDR1 MNHEY and CDR2 SMNVEV (reference sequence). Trimming took 1 base from V and 5 from J, leaving 12 bases between them. This CDR3 is built from 15 residues.

V and J are TRBV6-1 and TRBJ2-3, with TRBD2 matching 7 bases. V gave up 6 bases and J gave up 2 bases; unmatched junction bases: 5. The CDR3 has 14 amino acids. Germline V gives CDR1 MNHNS, CDR2 SASEGT. This chain's CDR3 is CASRLAYVTDTQYF. Here the CDR3 DNA reads TGTGCCAGCAGACTAGCGTATGTCACAGATACGCAGTATTTT.

Many counts were recorded for this clonotype. The genes are TRBV2 and TRBJ2-7; D possibly corresponds to TRBD1 (6 bases). The germline V and J ends were trimmed by 6 bases and 2 bases, with 11 bases remaining between them. CDR3 length: 13 amino acids. The V gene's germline CDR1 is SNHLY and CDR2 FYNNEI. Here the CDR3 reads CASSRDTAYEQYF. The CDR3 region has the DNA TGTGCCAGCAGCCGGGACACCGCCTACGAGCAGTACTTC.

A word on this clonotype: This clone may be a read error of a much larger clone one base away. The V call is TRBV2, the J call TRBJ1-2, with D unresolved. The germline V gene has CDR1 SNHLY and CDR2 FYNNEI. This CDR3 region has 13 residues. The V gene lost 4 bases and the J gene lost 6 bases, with 12 bases spanning the gap. This CDR3 reads CASSGRFHHGYTF. CDR3 nucleotide sequence: TGTGCCAGCAGTGGACGGTTTCACCATGGCTACACCTTC.

Concerning this clonotype itself: This may be a read error: a much more frequent sequence differs by one nucleotide. The CDR3 DNA follows: TGCAGTGCTAAGGCAGGGCGGGGAAACACAGATACGGAGTATTTT. It encodes CSAKAGRGNTDTEYF. The chain is built from TRBV20-1 and TRBJ2-3, with D tentatively TRBD2 (6 bases). CDR1 and CDR2 from the germline V gene are DFQATT and SNEGSKA (reference sequence). This CDR3 has 15 residues.

A word on this clonotype: This may be a read error: a much more frequent sequence differs by one nucleotide. A read error is likely, as this CDR3 ends without the conserved phenylalanine or tryptophan. The J gene is TRBJ1-5, the V gene TRBV4-3; 11 nucleotides agree with TRBD1. The CDR3 spans 16 residues. CDR1 LGHNA and CDR2 YSLEER come from the germline V gene. Unmatched junction bases numbered 7, after V lost 4 bases and J lost 5 bases. DNA of the CDR3: TGCGCCAGCAGCCTGGGACAGGGGGTGCGGGATCAGCCCCAGCATCTT. It is translated as CASSLGQGVRDQPQHL.

In its sample, this clonotype was seen a few times. The genes are TRBV6-2 or TRBV6-3 and TRBJ2-3; D not resolved. From germline, CDR1 is MNHEY and CDR2 SVGEGT. This CDR3 is 13 amino acids long. V shed 3 bases and J shed 4 bases, with 8 bases lying between them. CDR3 loop: CASSYPGADTQYF. Written as DNA, the CDR3 is TGTGCCAGCAGTTATCCCGGTGCAGATACGCAGTATTTT.

This clonotype has ten or more counts. The V gene is TRBV2, the J gene TRBJ1-4; D unclear. CDR3 size: 15 residues. V gave up 2 bases and J gave up 1 base, with 8 bases separating them. In germline, CDR1 is SNHLY, CDR2 FYNNEI. The CDR3 nucleotides read TGTGCCAGCAGTGAAACTATAGGAACTAATGAAAAACTGTTTTTT. It translates to CASSETIGTNEKLFF.

This clonotype was found many times. The chain recombines TRBV20-1 with TRBJ2-7; 12 nucleotides agree with TRBD1. Germline CDR1 DFQATT, CDR2 SNEGSKA (reference sequence). J gave up 3 bases and V 4 bases, and 4 bases lay outside the gene matches. There are 14 residues in the CDR3. This CDR3 reads CSAIRDRGLYEQYF. In nucleotides, the CDR3 is TGCAGTGCTATTCGGGACAGGGGGCTCTACGAGCAGTACTTC.

This clonotype was found many times. The J gene is TRBJ1-5, the V gene TRBV12-3 or TRBV12-4, with TRBD1 as a possible D gene (5 bases). The CDR3 has 16 amino acids. The V end was cut by 1 base, the J end by 4 bases, with 14 bases between. CDR3 in amino acids: CASSLGTGKGNQPQHF. CDR3 nucleotides: TGTGCCAGCAGTTTAGGAACGGGGAAGGGGAATCAGCCCCAGCATTTT.

Comment on this clonotype: A clone one base away is much larger, so this may be a read error. This rearrangement joins TRBV6-1 to TRBJ2-1, with D hard to call. Germline assignment: CDR1 MNHNS and CDR2 SASEGT. Trimming removed 4 bases from V and 0 bases from J, with 10 bases in between. The CDR3 is made up of 15 amino acids. The CDR3 DNA follows: TGTGCCAGCAGTGGATCGCAGAGCTCCTACAATGAGCAGTTCTTC. This encodes CASSGSQSSYNEQFF.

This clonotype was observed many times. This sequence joins TRBV3-1 and TRBJ1-5; D is unresolved. Trimming took 1 base from V and 6 from J, leaving 7 bases between them. The CDR3 sequence is 13 residues long. Looked up from germline, CDR1 is LGHDT and CDR2 is YNNKEL (reference sequence). CDR3 sequence reads: CASSQGGSQPQHF. The CDR3, as DNA: TGTGCCAGCAGCCAAGGGGGATCTCAGCCCCAGCATTTT.

This clonotype was picked up many times. The chain carries TRBV18 and TRBJ1-4; the D gene is possibly TRBD1 (5 bases). This CDR3 is 17 amino acids long. Trimming left V 2 bases short and J 5 bases short, with 18 bases between. CDR1 and CDR2 (germline): KGHSH, LQKENI. Here the CDR3 reads CASSPVGPPRENEKLFF. Written as DNA, the CDR3 is TGTGCCAGCTCACCAGTGGGGCCACCCAGAGAAAATGAAAAACTGTTTTTT.

This clonotype was picked up many times. For the CDR3, the DNA is TGTGCCAGCAGTTGGGGTGGCGGGGAGCTGTTTTTT. Amino acids: CASSWGGGELFF. The rearrangement joins TRBV12-3 or TRBV12-4 to TRBJ2-2; no clear D gene. Trimming took 4 bases from V and 7 from J, leaving 7 bases between them. The CDR3 has 12 residues.

This clonotype was counted many times. The chain joins TRBV6-1 to TRBJ2-5; 16 bases match TRBD2. Germline assignment: CDR1 MNHNS and CDR2 SASEGT. This CDR3 is built from 18 residues. With 2 bases clipped from V and 5 bases from J, the junction kept 8 bases outside the gene matches. The CDR3 bases are TGTGCCAGCAGTGAACAAATCGGGACTAGCGGGGGGGCTGAGACCCAGTACTTC. Translating gives CASSEQIGTSGGAETQYF.

This clonotype was picked up many times. The gene calls are TRBV28 and TRBJ2-3; a possible D gene is TRBD2 (6 bases). Trimming took 5 bases from V and 1 from J, leaving 13 bases between them. Germline V gene lookup returns CDR1 MDHEN and CDR2 SYDVKM. The CDR3 has 15 amino acids. The chain's CDR3 is CASSRRGRGTDTQYF. DNA of the CDR3: TGTGCCAGCAGTCGCCGGGGGAGAGGCACAGATACGCAGTATTTT.

There are many counts of this clonotype. The chain combines TRBV2 with TRBJ1-5, with 8 bases identical to TRBD1. The CDR3 spans 19 residues. After removal of 4 bases from V and 0 bases from J, the junction contained 14 bases not matched to a gene. Per germline, CDR1 SNHLY and CDR2 FYNNEI. The CDR3, as DNA: TGTGCCAGCAGTGTATTCATGATGGCCGGGACAGGTAGCAATCAGCCCCAGCATTTT. As protein: CASSVFMMAGTGSNQPQHF.

This clonotype was counted many times. V and J are TRBV28 and TRBJ1-4; D is ambiguous. CDR1 is MDHEN and CDR2 is SYDVKM in the germline V gene. CDR3 size: 16 residues. V lost 1 base to trimming and J lost 0 bases, with 9 bases between them. Written as DNA, the CDR3 is TGTGCCAGCAGTTTATACAGTCTTGCAACTAATGAAAAACTGTTTTTT. Translated, it gives CASSLYSLATNEKLFF.